This T cell receptor (beta chain) appears in the sequencing data of a study of blood T cell repertoires in COVID-19. Study-wide context: Italy, Spain and the United States were the sources of the convalescent and acute COVID-19 samples.

Method: immunoSEQ multiplex PCR; TCRdb's copy keeps in-frame clones and lacks some. The table includes some 99,000 clones, roughly 90% detected once. J was trimmed by 2 bases and V by 4 bases; bases with no gene match: 2. Germline V CDR1 and CDR2: SGHKS, YYEKEE (reference sequence). This CDR3 comprises 14 residues. Source material: peripheral blood. This clonotype was sampled from a human donor with COVID-19, enrolled during active disease. The donor label of this sample is uncertain. V is TRBV5-5 and J is TRBJ2-7; 11 nucleotides align to TRBD1. The CDR3 region is CASSVGQGAYEQYF. CDR3 DNA sequence: TGTGCCAGCAGCGTGGGACAGGGGGCCTACGAGCAGTACTTC.